What follows are 32 T cell receptor beta chains derived from one specimen sequenced in a study of CD8 T cells in Susac syndrome. cDNA came from roughly 0.47 to 1 ug RNA primed by random hexamers. TCRdb fed the immunoSEQ multiplex PCR reads into MiXCR, producing one record per CDR3 protein. The sample has 130,000 to 150,000 distinct CDR3 sequences, approximately 93% seen once. Specimen: CD4+ T cells from PBMCs. The receptor source for this set is a human donor in good health.

The chain links TRBV29-1 to TRBJ1-1; no reliable D call. With 6 bases removed from V and 0 bases from J, the gap between germline ends came to 17 bases. CDR1 is SQVTM and CDR2 is ANQGSEA in the germline V gene. The CDR3 length is 15 residues. Here the CDR3 DNA reads TGCAGCGTCGATCTAGGGCGCCGCATGAACACTGAAGCTTTCTTT. Protein sequence: CSVDLGRRMNTEAFF. The variable domain in full, completed from reference TRBV29-1 and TRBJ1-1, reads SAVISQKPSRDICQRGTSLTIQCQVDSQVTMMFWYRQQPGQSLTLIATANQGSEATYESGFVIDKFPISRPNLTFSTLTVSNMSPEDSSIYLCSVDLGRRMNTEAFFGQGTRLTVV.

The DNA for the CDR3 is TGCAGCGTTGAAAGCCGGGTTGGAGATACGCAGTATTTT. As protein: CSVESRVGDTQYF. The genes are TRBV29-1 and TRBJ2-3, with unresolved D. The CDR3 contains 13 residues. Germline CDR1 reads SQVTM; CDR2 reads ANQGSEA. V lost 2 bases, J lost 5 bases, and 11 bases lay in between.

This clonotype was recorded a few times. The V gene is TRBV7-8, the J gene TRBJ2-1; D is possibly TRBD2 (7 bases). With 5 bases removed from V and 4 bases from J, the gap between germline ends came to 18 bases. Germline V gene sequence: CDR1 SGHVS, CDR2 FQNEAQ. CDR3 size: 16 residues. In DNA, the CDR3 is TGTGCCAGCAGCCTGGCTGGGGGCGGGGGATACAATGAGCAGTTCTTC. It is translated as CASSLAGGGGYNEQFF.

The CDR3 protein is CASRATGGSTDTQYF. The CDR3 region has the DNA TGTGCCAGCAGGGCTACAGGGGGAAGCACAGATACGCAGTATTTT. The genes are TRBV6-1 and TRBJ2-3, with 8 bases that match TRBD1. CDR1 MNHNS and CDR2 SASEGT come from the germline V gene. The CDR3 runs to 15 residues. The junction had 5 bases not matched to a gene; V was cut back by 6 bases and J by 0 bases.

This chain joins TRBV20-1 and TRBJ2-5; the match to TRBD1 covers 10 bases. Germline trimming cut 0 bases from V and 3 bases from J; bases unmatched to any gene: 4. The CDR3 is 15 residues long. Germline V gives CDR1 DFQATT, CDR2 SNEGSKA (reference sequence). The CDR3 nucleotides are TGCAGTGCTAGAGATGGGACAGGGGTAGAAGAGACCCAGTACTTC. This sequence encodes CSARDGTGVEETQYF.

The rearrangement joins TRBV15 to TRBJ2-1, with no clear D. The V end lost 0 bases, the J end lost 0 bases, and 6 bases lay between the germline ends. Germline CDR1 LNHNV, CDR2 YYDKDF (reference sequence). The CDR3 spans 15 residues. The CDR3 loop is CATSRDKSSYNEQFF. CDR3 coding DNA: TGTGCCACCAGCAGAGACAAGAGCTCCTACAATGAGCAGTTCTTC.

V is TRBV29-1 and J is TRBJ1-4; 7 positions match TRBD1. CDR3 size: 13 residues. Germline V CDR1 and CDR2: SQVTM, ANQGSEA. V lost 7 bases, J lost 7 bases, and 9 bases stayed unmatched. This CDR3 reads CSAAGGSSEKLFF. In nucleotides, the CDR3 is TGCAGCGCTGCAGGGGGGAGTAGTGAAAAACTGTTTTTT. Complete variable domain (other parts from reference TRBV29-1 and TRBJ1-4): SAVISQKPSRDICQRGTSLTIQCQVDSQVTMMFWYRQQPGQSLTLIATANQGSEATYESGFVIDKFPISRPNLTFSTLTVSNMSPEDSSIYLCSAAGGSSEKLFFGSGTQLSVL.

J is TRBJ1-5 and V is TRBV5-6; D not certain. CDR1 is SGHDT and CDR2 is YYEEEE in the germline V gene. Trimming took 0 bases from V and 5 from J, leaving 18 bases between them. The CDR3 covers 17 residues. CDR3 nucleotides: TGTGCCAGCAGCTTGGGGCCGAGGATCGGGTTTGATCAGCCCCAGCATTTT. Encoded protein: CASSLGPRIGFDQPQHF.

This clonotype was recorded only once. This sequence joins TRBV20-1 and TRBJ2-3, with 8 bases that match TRBD2. The length of the CDR3 is 12 residues. Germline loops: CDR1 DFQATT, CDR2 SNEGSKA (reference sequence). J was trimmed by 4 bases and V by 6 bases; bases with no gene match: 3. The CDR3 loop is CSAAGGPDTQYF. The CDR3 DNA is TGCAGTGCCGCGGGAGGCCCAGATACGCAGTATTTT.

This clonotype is a singleton in its sample. The chain uses TRBV7-9 and TRBJ2-7; TRBD1 matches at 8 bases. The CDR3 loop spans 14 amino acids. In germline, CDR1 is SEHNR, CDR2 FQNEAQ (reference sequence). J gave up 5 bases and V 5 bases, and 8 bases lay outside the gene matches. The CDR3 DNA reads TGTGCCAGCAGCCCGCCGGACAGGGAGAACGAGCAGTACTTC. Its protein product is CASSPPDRENEQYF.

The rearrangement links TRBV7-3 to TRBJ2-1; the match to TRBD1 covers 9 bases. Germline values: CDR1 SGHTA, CDR2 FQGTGA. Trimming removed 5 bases from V and 8 bases from J; junction bases left unmatched: 13. The CDR3 contains 16 residues. The DNA for the CDR3 is TGTGCCAGCAGCGTTGCCGGGACAGGGAGTTACTATGAGCAGTTCTTC. This translates into CASSVAGTGSYYEQFF.

This chain connects TRBV18 to TRBJ2-7; no clear D gene. This CDR3 spans 14 amino acids. Trimming shortened V by 3 bases and J by 7 bases, and 16 bases separated the two germline ends. Germline lookup yields CDR1 KGHSH and CDR2 LQKENI. For the CDR3, the DNA is TGTGCCAGCTCACCCGCTGCAGGTGCTACAGAGCAGTACTTC. Translation: CASSPAAGATEQYF.

The chain recombines TRBV7-3 with TRBJ2-2; D is unclear. Looked up from germline, CDR1 is SGHTA and CDR2 is FQGTGA. Trimming removed 2 bases at V and 3 bases at J, with 10 bases between. This CDR3 has 15 amino acids. The CDR3 loop is CASSLAHGHTGELFF. The CDR3 DNA is TGTGCCAGCAGCTTAGCTCACGGTCACACCGGGGAGCTGTTTTTT.

V is TRBV20-1 and J is TRBJ2-7; 10 bases match TRBD2. The CDR3 is made up of 14 amino acids. J gave up 6 bases and V 3 bases, and 8 bases lay outside the gene matches. Germline V lookup: CDR1 DFQATT, CDR2 SNEGSKA (reference sequence). Written as DNA, the CDR3 is TGCAGTGCTAGTCCTAGCGGGAGTTTCTTCGAGCAGTACTTC. This encodes CSASPSGSFFEQYF.

The chain employs TRBV30 and TRBJ2-7; D may be TRBD1 (6 bases). The CDR3 covers 13 residues. The V gene lost 4 bases and the J gene lost 3 bases, with 13 bases spanning the gap. Germline V gene sequence: CDR1 GTSNPN, CDR2 SVGIG (reference sequence). The CDR3 is CAWIPDSHYEQYF. CDR3 DNA: TGTGCCTGGATCCCGGACAGTCACTACGAGCAGTACTTC.

This chain joins TRBV19 and TRBJ2-5; tentatively, D is TRBD1 (5 bases). Per the germline V gene, CDR1 is LNHDA and CDR2 is SQIVND (reference sequence). Deletions cut 4 bases from V and 2 bases from J, with 11 bases between. This CDR3 contains 14 residues. The CDR3 loop is CASSTRAGQETQYF. CDR3 coding DNA: TGTGCCAGTAGTACTCGCGCAGGGCAAGAGACCCAGTACTTC.

V is TRBV29-1 and J is TRBJ2-1; the D gene is possibly TRBD2 (5 bases). The V and J ends lost 7 bases and 0 bases respectively, with 13 bases between them. From germline, CDR1 is SQVTM and CDR2 ANQGSEA. The CDR3 spans 14 residues. CDR3 in amino acids: CSAFSVSSYNEQFF. The CDR3 bases are TGCAGCGCCTTTAGCGTCAGCTCCTACAATGAGCAGTTCTTC.

The chain couples TRBV12-5 to TRBJ2-3, with TRBD2 matching over 10 bases. Germline V CDR1 and CDR2: LGHNT, FRNRAP. This CDR3 region has 17 residues. After removal of 7 bases from V and 1 base from J, the junction contained 11 bases not matched to a gene. The CDR3 DNA reads as TGTGCTAGTGCCCCTTTCGGGCTAGCGGGAGGCACAGATACGCAGTATTTT. It codes for CASAPFGLAGGTDTQYF.

The rearrangement links TRBV19 to TRBJ2-2, with unresolved D. Germline assignment: CDR1 LNHDA and CDR2 SQIVND (reference sequence). This CDR3 comprises 13 residues. Deletions cut 8 bases from V and 3 bases from J, with 10 bases between. The CDR3 loop reads CASRPLYTGELFF. In DNA, the CDR3 is TGTGCCAGTCGACCATTATACACCGGGGAGCTGTTTTTT.

The chain employs TRBV4-2 and TRBJ2-7; 11 bases map to TRBD2. V shed 3 bases and J 6 bases; nucleotides not matched to a gene: 13. CDR1 and CDR2 from the germline V gene are LGHNA and YNFKEQ. The CDR3 is 17 residues long. The CDR3 DNA is TGTGCCAGCAGCCAGCGACCTAGCGGGAGGTTCGTTGGCGAGCAGTACTTC. Translation gives CASSQRPSGRFVGEQYF.

This clonotype was observed a few times. This chain uses TRBV5-4 with TRBJ1-1, with TRBD1 as a possible D gene (6 bases). With 0 bases removed from V and 5 bases from J, the gap between germline ends came to 11 bases. CDR3 length equals 14 residues. CDR1 SGHNT and CDR2 YYREEE come from the germline V gene (reference sequence). Written as DNA, the CDR3 is TGTGCCAGCAGCTTGGATAGGGGGATTACTGAAGCTTTCTTT. Amino acid sequence: CASSLDRGITEAFF.

This clonotype was recorded once. The chain joins TRBV3-1 to TRBJ2-3, with 9 nucleotides matching TRBD2. The V segment lost 1 base and the J segment 7 bases; nucleotides outside the gene matches: 6. The CDR3 sequence is 15 residues long. CDR1 is LGHDT, CDR2 YNNKEL, per germline (reference sequence). The CDR3 DNA reads TGTGCCAGCAGCCAAGTTTGGCGGGAGGGGTATACGCAGTATTTT. Its translation is CASSQVWREGYTQYF.

The chain recombines TRBV20-1 with TRBJ1-5, with D unresolved. The V end lost 3 bases, the J end lost 3 bases, and 6 bases lay between the germline ends. Germline lookup yields CDR1 DFQATT and CDR2 SNEGSKA (reference sequence). CDR3 length: 12 residues. CDR3 sequence reads: CSASDPNQPQHF. CDR3 DNA sequence: TGCAGTGCTAGCGATCCCAATCAGCCCCAGCATTTT.

This chain connects TRBV6-5 to TRBJ1-2; D is undetermined. This CDR3 region has 12 residues. Germline loops: CDR1 MNHEY, CDR2 SVGAGI. V was clipped by 5 bases and J by 6 bases, with 10 bases between them. CDR3: CASSSNRHGYTF. Written as DNA, the CDR3 is TGTGCCAGCAGTAGTAATCGCCATGGCTACACCTTC.

In its sample, this clonotype was seen a few times. The genes are TRBV7-7 and TRBJ2-3; D might be TRBD2 (5 bases). CDR1 SSHAT and CDR2 FNYEAQ come from the germline V gene (reference sequence). Trimming left V 1 base short and J 0 bases short, with 8 bases between. The CDR3 loop spans 15 amino acids. CDR3 loop: CASSLGESSTDTQYF. CDR3 sequence (DNA): TGTGCCAGCAGCTTAGGGGAGAGTAGCACAGATACGCAGTATTTT.

This chain links TRBV28 with TRBJ2-5, with TRBD2 as a possible D gene (7 bases). The CDR3 sequence is 15 residues long. Germline V gives CDR1 MDHEN, CDR2 SYDVKM. With 6 bases removed from V and 5 bases from J, the gap between germline ends came to 19 bases. The CDR3 loop is CASSFNREGMETQYF. The CDR3 nucleotides are TGTGCCAGCAGCTTCAACAGGGAGGGTATGGAGACCCAGTACTTC.

The V call is TRBV19, the J call TRBJ2-5; 9 bases match TRBD2. The trim removed 7 bases at V and 5 bases at J, leaving 5 bases unmatched. CDR1 and CDR2 (germline): LNHDA, SQIVND (reference sequence). The CDR3 contains 13 residues. This CDR3 is CASNRGRAETQYF. CDR3 DNA: TGTGCCAGTAATCGCGGGAGGGCCGAGACCCAGTACTTC.

The V call is TRBV19, the J call TRBJ2-7, with D tentatively TRBD1 (6 bases). This CDR3 contains 13 residues. V was trimmed by 7 bases and J by 2 bases, leaving 12 bases between them. In germline, CDR1 is LNHDA, CDR2 SQIVND (reference sequence). The CDR3 sequence: CASMGARTYEQYF. CDR3 DNA sequence: TGTGCCAGTATGGGGGCGCGAACCTACGAGCAGTACTTC.

This clonotype was detected only once. This chain uses TRBV12-3 or TRBV12-4 with TRBJ2-1; 12 bases match TRBD2. The junction had 13 bases not matched to a gene; V was cut back by 5 bases and J by 2 bases. The CDR3 has 19 residues. The CDR3 region has the DNA TGTGCCAGCAGTCGCGGACTAGCGGGAAGGGGGGGGGCCTACAATGAGCAGTTCTTC. It encodes CASSRGLAGRGGAYNEQFF.

V is TRBV29-1 and J is TRBJ1-1; D remains ambiguous. V was cut by 4 bases and J by 5 bases, with 5 bases left in between. This CDR3 is built from 10 residues. The V gene's germline CDR1 is SQVTM and CDR2 ANQGSEA. The CDR3 DNA follows: TGCAGCGTTGTTGGGACTGAAGCTTTCTTT. Encoded protein: CSVVGTEAFF.

This sequence joins TRBV27 and TRBJ2-7, with a weak D call TRBD2 (5 bases). The CDR3 runs to 13 residues. The germline V gene encodes CDR1 MNHEY and CDR2 SMNVEV (reference sequence). V lost 3 bases and J 5 bases, leaving 11 bases between the germline ends. CDR3 in amino acids: CASSFWGEDEQYF. The CDR3 coding sequence is TGTGCCAGCAGTTTTTGGGGAGAGGACGAGCAGTACTTC.

This chain connects TRBV2 to TRBJ2-5; D gene uncertain. V lost 4 bases, J lost 3 bases, and 3 bases lay in between. This CDR3 spans 11 amino acids. CDR1 is SNHLY, CDR2 FYNNEI, per germline. As DNA, the CDR3 is TGTGCCAGCAGTGTCAAAGAGACCCAGTACTTC. Protein product: CASSVKETQYF. Using reference TRBV2 and TRBJ2-5 for the parts outside the CDR3, the full variable domain is EPEVTQTPSHQVTQMGQEVILRCVPISNHLYFYWYRQILGQKVEFLVSFYNNEISEKSEIFDDQFSVERPDGSNFTLKIRSTKLEDSAMYFCASSVKETQYFGPGTRLLVL.